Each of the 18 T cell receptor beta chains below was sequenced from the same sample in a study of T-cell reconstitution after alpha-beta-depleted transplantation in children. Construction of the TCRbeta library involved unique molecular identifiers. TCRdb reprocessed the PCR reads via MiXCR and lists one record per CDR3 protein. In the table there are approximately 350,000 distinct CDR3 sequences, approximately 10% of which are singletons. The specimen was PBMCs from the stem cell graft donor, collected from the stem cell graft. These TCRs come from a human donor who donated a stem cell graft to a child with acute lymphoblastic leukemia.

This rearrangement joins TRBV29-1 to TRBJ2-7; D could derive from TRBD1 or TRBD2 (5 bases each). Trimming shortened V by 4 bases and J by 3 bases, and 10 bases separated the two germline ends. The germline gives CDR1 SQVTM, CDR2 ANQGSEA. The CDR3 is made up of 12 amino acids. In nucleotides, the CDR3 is TGCAGCGTTGCGCCAGGGAGCTACGAGCAGTACTTC. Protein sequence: CSVAPGSYEQYF.

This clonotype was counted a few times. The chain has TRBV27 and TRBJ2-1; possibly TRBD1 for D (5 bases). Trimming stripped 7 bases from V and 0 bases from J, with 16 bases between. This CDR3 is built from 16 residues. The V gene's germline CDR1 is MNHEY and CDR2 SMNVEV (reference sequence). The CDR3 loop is CASTPFWGSSYNEQFF. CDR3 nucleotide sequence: TGTGCCAGCACTCCCTTTTGGGGCAGCTCCTACAATGAGCAGTTCTTC.

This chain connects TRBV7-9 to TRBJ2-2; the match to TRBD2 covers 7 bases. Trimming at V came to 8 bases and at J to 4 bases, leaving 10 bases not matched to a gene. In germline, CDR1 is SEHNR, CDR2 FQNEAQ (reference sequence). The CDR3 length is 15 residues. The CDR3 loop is CASEVRLAVTGELFF. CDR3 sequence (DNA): TGTGCCAGCGAGGTCCGGCTAGCGGTCACCGGGGAGCTGTTTTTT. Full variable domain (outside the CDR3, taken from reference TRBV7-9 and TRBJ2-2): DTGVSQNPRHKITKRGQNVTFRCDPISEHNRLYWYRQTLGQGPEFLTYFQNEAQLEKSRLLSDRFSAERPKGSFSTLEIQRTEQGDSAMYLCASEVRLAVTGELFFGEGSRLTVL.

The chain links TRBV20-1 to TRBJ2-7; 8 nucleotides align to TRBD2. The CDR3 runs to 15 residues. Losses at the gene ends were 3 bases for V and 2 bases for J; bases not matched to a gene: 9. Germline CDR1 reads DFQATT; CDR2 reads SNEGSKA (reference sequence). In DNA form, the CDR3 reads TGCAGTGCTAGGCTTTCCGGACTAGCCCCCTACGAGCAGTACTTC. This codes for CSARLSGLAPYEQYF.

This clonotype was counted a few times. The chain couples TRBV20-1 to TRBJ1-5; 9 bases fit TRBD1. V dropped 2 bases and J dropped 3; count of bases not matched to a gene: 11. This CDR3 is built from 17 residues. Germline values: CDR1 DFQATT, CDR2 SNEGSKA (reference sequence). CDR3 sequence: CSARTPHRGHYNQPQHF. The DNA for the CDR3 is TGCAGTGCTAGAACCCCTCACAGGGGGCATTACAATCAGCCCCAGCATTTT.

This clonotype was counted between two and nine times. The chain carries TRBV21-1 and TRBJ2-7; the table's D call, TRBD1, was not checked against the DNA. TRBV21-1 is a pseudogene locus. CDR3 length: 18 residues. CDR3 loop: CASSKSNTGACPIYEQYF. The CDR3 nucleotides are TGTGCCAGCAGCAAATCGAATACGGGGGCATGTCCCATCTACGAGCAGTACTTC.

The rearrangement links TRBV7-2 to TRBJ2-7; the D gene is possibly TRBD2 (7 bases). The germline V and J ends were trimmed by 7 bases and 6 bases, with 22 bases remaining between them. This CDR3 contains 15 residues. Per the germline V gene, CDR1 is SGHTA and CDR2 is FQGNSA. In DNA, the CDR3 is TGTGCCAGCACCTCGCAAGGGGGGGCCGCGGGCGAGCAGTACTTC. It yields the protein CASTSQGGAAGEQYF.

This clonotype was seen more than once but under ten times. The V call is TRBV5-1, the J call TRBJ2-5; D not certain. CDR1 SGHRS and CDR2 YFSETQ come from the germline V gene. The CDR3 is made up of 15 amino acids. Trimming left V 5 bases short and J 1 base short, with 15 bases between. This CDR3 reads CASSLNGQFQETQYF. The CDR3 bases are TGCGCCAGCAGTCTTAATGGGCAGTTCCAAGAGACCCAGTACTTC.

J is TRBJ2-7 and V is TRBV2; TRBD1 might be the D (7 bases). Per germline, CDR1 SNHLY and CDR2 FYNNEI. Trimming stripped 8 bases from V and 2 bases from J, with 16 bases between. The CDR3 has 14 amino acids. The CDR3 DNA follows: TGTGCCAGCGCGGAGGGACAGCTGGCCTACGAGCAGTACTTC. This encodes CASAEGQLAYEQYF.

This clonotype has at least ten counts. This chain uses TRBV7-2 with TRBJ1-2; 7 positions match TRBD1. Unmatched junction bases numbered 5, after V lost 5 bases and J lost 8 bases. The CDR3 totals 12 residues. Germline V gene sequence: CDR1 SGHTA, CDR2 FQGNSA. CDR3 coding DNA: TGTGCCAGCAGCCCACAGGGGTTAGGCTACACCTTC. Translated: CASSPQGLGYTF.

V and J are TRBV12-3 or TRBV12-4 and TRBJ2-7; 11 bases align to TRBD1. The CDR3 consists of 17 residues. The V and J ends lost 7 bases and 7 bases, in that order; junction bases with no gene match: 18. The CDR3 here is CASTERWGQGVLGEQYF. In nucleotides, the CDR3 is TGTGCCAGCACGGAGAGATGGGGACAGGGGGTTTTAGGAGAGCAGTACTTC.

CDR3 in amino acids: CASSPGPTTGELFF. In DNA form, the CDR3 reads TGTGCCAGCAGCCCGGGACCGACCACCGGGGAGCTGTTTTTT. V and J are TRBV5-6 and TRBJ2-2, with D perhaps matching TRBD1 or TRBD2 (5 bases each). Germline CDR1 SGHDT, CDR2 YYEEEE. Deletions cut 4 bases from V and 4 bases from J, with 11 bases between. The CDR3 spans 14 residues.

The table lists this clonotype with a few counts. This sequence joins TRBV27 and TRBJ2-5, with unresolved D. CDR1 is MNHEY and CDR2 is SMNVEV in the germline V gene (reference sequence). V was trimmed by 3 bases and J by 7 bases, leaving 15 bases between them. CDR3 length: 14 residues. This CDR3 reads CASSFSAHDGTQYF. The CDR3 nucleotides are TGTGCCAGCAGTTTCTCCGCGCATGACGGGACCCAGTACTTC.

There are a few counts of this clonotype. CDR3: CSVGGAGGRVSDEQFF. CDR3 bases: TGCAGCGTTGGAGGGGCAGGCGGGAGGGTATCGGATGAGCAGTTCTTC. The gene calls are TRBV29-1 and TRBJ2-1, with 9 bases matching TRBD2. CDR3 size: 16 residues. Germline-derived CDR1 and CDR2 are SQVTM and ANQGSEA. The V segment lost 4 bases and the J segment 8 bases; nucleotides outside the gene matches: 15.

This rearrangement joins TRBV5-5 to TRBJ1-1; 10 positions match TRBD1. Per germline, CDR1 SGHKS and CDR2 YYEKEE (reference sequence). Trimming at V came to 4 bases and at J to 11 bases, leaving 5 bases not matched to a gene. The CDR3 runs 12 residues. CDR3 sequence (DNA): TGTGCCAGCAGCCCCCTGGACAGGGGGGCTTTCTTT. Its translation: CASSPLDRGAFF.

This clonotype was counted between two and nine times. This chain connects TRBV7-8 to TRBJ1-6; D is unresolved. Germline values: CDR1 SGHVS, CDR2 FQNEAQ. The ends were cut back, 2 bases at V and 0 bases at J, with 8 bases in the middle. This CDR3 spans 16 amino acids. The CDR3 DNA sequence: TGTGCCAGCAGCTTATCGCGGAGCTCCTATAATTCACCCCTCCACTTT. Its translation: CASSLSRSSYNSPLHF.

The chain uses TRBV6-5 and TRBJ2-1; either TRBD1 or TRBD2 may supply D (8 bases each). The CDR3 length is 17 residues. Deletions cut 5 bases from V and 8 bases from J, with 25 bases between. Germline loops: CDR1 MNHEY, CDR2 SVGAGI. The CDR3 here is CASSNERQGTRGHEQFF. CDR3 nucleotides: TGTGCCAGCAGTAACGAGCGACAGGGGACTAGAGGTCATGAGCAGTTCTTC.

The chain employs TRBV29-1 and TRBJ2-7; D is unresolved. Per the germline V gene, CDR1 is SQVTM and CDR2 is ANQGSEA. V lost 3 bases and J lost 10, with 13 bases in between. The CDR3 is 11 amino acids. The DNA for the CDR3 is TGCAGCGTTGAGGTTCAGCCGAAACAGTACTTC. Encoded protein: CSVEVQPKQYF.